Listed here is a single T cell receptor (beta chain). Its antigen is unknown. UMIs accompanied the 5'RACE template switching by which TCR beta cDNA was made. TCRdb reanalyzed the 5' RACE reads and collapses them to one entry per CDR3 protein, without DNA. The sample spans approximately 460,000 distinct CDR3 sequences; the ten largest clones claim 6% to 9.5%. This record comes from a study of T cells expressing NK-cell markers. Whole-study context: Beta-chain profiling covered CD3+CD56+NKG2C+, CD3+CD56+NKG2C- and CD3+CD56-NKG2C+ sorted subsets. Study outcomes and limitations: In a handful of donors, dominant clonotypes made up roughly 25-60.1% of CD3+CD56-NKG2C+ cells.

Germline assignment: CDR1 WSHSY and CDR2 SAAADI. CDR3 size: 15 residues. This clonotype originated in a woman aged 18 to 69 in good health. Sequenced sample: blood T cells: a sorted CD56 or NKG2C T cell subset, CD4+ or CD8+ T cells, or bulk PBMC T cells (not recorded which). The genes are TRBV10-2 and TRBJ2-2; TCRdb proposes TRBD1, but this gene call is untestable without DNA. This CDR3 reads CASSVQGVDTGELFF.